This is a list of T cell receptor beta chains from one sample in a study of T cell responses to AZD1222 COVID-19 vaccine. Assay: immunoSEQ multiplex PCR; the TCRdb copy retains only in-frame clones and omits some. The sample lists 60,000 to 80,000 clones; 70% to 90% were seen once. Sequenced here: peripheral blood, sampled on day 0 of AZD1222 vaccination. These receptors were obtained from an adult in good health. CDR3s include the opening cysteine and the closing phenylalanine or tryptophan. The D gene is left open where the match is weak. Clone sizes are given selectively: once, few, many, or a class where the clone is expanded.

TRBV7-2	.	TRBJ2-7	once	TGTGCCAGCAGCTTTTCAGGGGACGAGCAGTACTTC	CASSFSGDEQYF
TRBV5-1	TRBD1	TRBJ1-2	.	TGCGCCAGCAGCTCGGACAGGGGAGGGAAATCGAATGGCTACACCTTC	CASSSDRGGKSNGYTF
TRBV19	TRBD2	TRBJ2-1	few	TGTGCCAGTCGGGGGGGGACGTACAATGAGCAGTTCTTC	CASRGGTYNEQFF
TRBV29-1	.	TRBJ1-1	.	TGCAGCGTTGCTGCGAACACTGAAGCTTTCTTT	CSVAANTEAFF
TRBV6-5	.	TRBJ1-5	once	TGTGCCAGCAGCCAAGGGGGCAATCAGCCCCAGCATTTT	CASSQGGNQPQHF
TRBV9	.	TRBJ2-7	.	TGTGCCAGCAGCGTAGGTGAGGACAGTACCTACGAGCAGTACTTC	CASSVGEDSTYEQYF
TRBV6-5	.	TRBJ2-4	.	TGTGCCAGCAGGGAAAACATTCAGTACTTC	CASRENIQYF
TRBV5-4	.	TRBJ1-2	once	TGTGCCAGCACCGCACCAGGGGCGGGTGGAAATGGCTACACCTTC	CASTAPGAGGNGYTF
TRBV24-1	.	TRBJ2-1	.	TGTGCCACCAGTGATCCCTGGAGCGAGCAGTTCTTC	CATSDPWSEQFF
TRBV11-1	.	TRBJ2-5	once	TGTGCCAGCAGCTTCTTGGGGCCACTCCAAGAGACCCAGTACTTC	CASSFLGPLQETQYF
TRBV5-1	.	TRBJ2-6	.	TGCGCCAGCAGCTTGCGAGGGGCTGGGGCCAACGTCCTGACTTTC	CASSLRGAGANVLTF
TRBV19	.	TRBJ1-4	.	TGTGCCAGTAGTGCCTACCGGCCAGGGGATAATGAAAAACTGTTTTTT	CASSAYRPGDNEKLFF
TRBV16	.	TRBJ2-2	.	TGTGCCAGCAGCCGGAATGGGGCCGACACCGGGGAGCTGTTTTTT	CASSRNGADTGELFF
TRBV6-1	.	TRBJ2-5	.	TGTGCCAGCAGTGAACCCCGACTAAGTCGGGAGACCCAGTACTTC	CASSEPRLSRETQYF
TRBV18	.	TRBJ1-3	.	TGTGCCAGCTCACCGGGCCTTTGGAACTCTGGAAACACCATATATTTT	CASSPGLWNSGNTIYF
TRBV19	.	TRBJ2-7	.	TGTGCCCCTCTGCAGCGGGGACACTACGAGCAGTACTTC	CAPLQRGHYEQYF
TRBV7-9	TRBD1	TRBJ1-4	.	TGTGCCAGCAGCCAAGGGACAGGGGGTAATGAAAAACTGTTTTTT	CASSQGTGGNEKLFF
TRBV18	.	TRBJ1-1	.	TGTGCCAGCTCACCGACAGCAAACACTGAAGCTTTCTTT	CASSPTANTEAFF
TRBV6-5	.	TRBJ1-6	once	TGTGCCAGCAGAGGTCTCCGGGACGGGACACCCCTCCACTTT	CASRGLRDGTPLHF
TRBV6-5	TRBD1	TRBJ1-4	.	TGTGCCAGCAGCCCAACAGGGGGAGGTAATGAAAAACTGTTTTTT	CASSPTGGGNEKLFF
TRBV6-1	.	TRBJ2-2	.	TGTGCCAGCAGTGAGGGGGTGAACACCGGGGAGCTGTTTTTT	CASSEGVNTGELFF
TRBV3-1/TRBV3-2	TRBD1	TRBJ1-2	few	TGTGCCAGCAGCCAGGGGGACAGCGGAAACTATGGCTACACCTTC	CASSQGDSGNYGYTF
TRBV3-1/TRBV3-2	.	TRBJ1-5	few	TGTGCCAGCAGCCAAGATTTTACAGACAATCAGCCCCAGCATTTT	CASSQDFTDNQPQHF
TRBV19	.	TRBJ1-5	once	TGTGCCAGTAGTCTACCCCGGGGCAGCTATGGCAATCAGCCCCAGCATTTT	CASSLPRGSYGNQPQHF
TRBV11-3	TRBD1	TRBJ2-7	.	TGTGCCAGCAGCGCGGGACAGGGCTACGAGCAGTACTTC	CASSAGQGYEQYF
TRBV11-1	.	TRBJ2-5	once	TGTGCCAGCAGCTTACCCCGAAGGGAGACCCAGTACTTC	CASSLPRRETQYF
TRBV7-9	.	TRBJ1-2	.	TGTGCCAGCAGCTTAGGGGGTCAGGGGATCTATGGCTACACCTTC	CASSLGGQGIYGYTF
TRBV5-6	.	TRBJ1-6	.	TGTGCCAGCAGCTTGCTGACAGGCTTATATAATTCACCCCTCCACTTT	CASSLLTGLYNSPLHF
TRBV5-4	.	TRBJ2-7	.	TGTGCCAGCAGCTTGGGGGGTAGTGCCTCCGGGGAGCAGTACTTC	CASSLGGSASGEQYF
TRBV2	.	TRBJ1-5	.	TGTGCCAGCAGTGCGGGGGGGCAGCTGCAGCCCCAGCATTTT	CASSAGGQLQPQHF
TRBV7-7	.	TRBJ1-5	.	TGTGCCAGCAGCCAGAACAATAAGAACAATCAGCCCCAGCATTTT	CASSQNNKNNQPQHF
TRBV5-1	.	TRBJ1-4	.	TGCGCCAGCAGTATGTCCTCCAAAGAAAAACTGTTTTTT	CASSMSSKEKLFF
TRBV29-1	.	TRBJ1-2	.	TGCAGCGTTGTGGACAGCACTAACTATGGCTACACCTTC	CSVVDSTNYGYTF
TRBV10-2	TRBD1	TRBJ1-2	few	TGCGCCAGCAGTGCAGGGACAGGGGGAGGTGGCTACACCTTC	CASSAGTGGGGYTF
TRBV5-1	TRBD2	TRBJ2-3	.	TGCGCCAGCAGCTCATCTAGCGGGGGGGCCTCTGATACGCAGTATTTT	CASSSSSGGASDTQYF
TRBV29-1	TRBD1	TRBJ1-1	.	TGCAGCGTCGCGACAGGGGGCAGCACTGAAGCTTTCTTT	CSVATGGSTEAFF
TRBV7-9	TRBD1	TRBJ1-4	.	TGTGCCAGCAGCGCGCAGGGGGTCGGGGAAAAACTGTTTTTT	CASSAQGVGEKLFF
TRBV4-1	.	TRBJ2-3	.	TGCGCCAGCAGCCTGCGGCCCACCGGAGATACGCAGTATTTT	CASSLRPTGDTQYF
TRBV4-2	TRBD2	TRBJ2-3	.	TGTGCCAGCAGCCAAGAAGGCCCTAGCGGGGGGTCTACTAGCACAGATACGCAGTATTTT	CASSQEGPSGGSTSTDTQYF
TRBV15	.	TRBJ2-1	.	TGTGCCACCAGTGCTCAGGGATCCTACAATGAGCAGTTCTTC	CATSAQGSYNEQFF
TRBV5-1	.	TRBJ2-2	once	TGCGCCAGCAGCTTGTCTAGCGGGACAGGCCTGATCGGGGAGCTGTTTTTT	CASSLSSGTGLIGELFF